The entry below describes one T cell receptor (beta chain). The sample originates from a study of CD8 T cells in Susac syndrome. Reverse transcription of about 0.45 to 1 ug RNA was carried out with random hexamers. TCRdb analysed the immunoSEQ multiplex PCR reads with MiXCR anew, one entry per CDR3 protein. This table holds 77,000 or so distinct CDR3 sequences, approximately 94% found once. The CDR3 runs 13 residues. Germline V gives CDR1 SGHTA, CDR2 FQGNSA. Trimming pared 5 bases from V and 6 bases from J, leaving 12 bases between. The specimen was CD4+ T cells from PBMCs. The sequence came from a human donor with Susac syndrome. This sequence joins TRBV7-2 and TRBJ2-3; no firm D call. The CDR3 here is CASSPLVGDTQYF. The DNA of the CDR3 is TGTGCCAGCAGCCCGTTAGTGGGGGATACGCAGTATTTT.